Here is one T cell receptor (beta chain) with its context. What it binds is unknown. This table comes from immunoSEQ multiplex PCR, and its TCRdb copy is limited to in-frame clones, with some not included. The sample records about 82,000 clones, approximately 85% being singletons. This record comes from a study of T cell responses to AZD1222 COVID-19 vaccine. Points from the study as a whole: Most donors were white British and more were female, and clonal diversity was possibly underestimated. The number of AZD1222 recipients seropositive at baseline was only five to seven. Nearly half of unique spike-specific TCRs reportedly avoided B.1.351 and B.1.1.7 mutated regions.

Second doses were pooled across both intervals (about 4 or about 12 weeks). V lost 2 bases, J lost 4 bases, and 9 bases lay in between. The CDR3 runs to 13 residues. Germline values: CDR1 MDHEN, CDR2 SYDVKM. This TCR came from an adult who received the AZD1222 COVID-19 vaccine. The chain carries TRBV28 and TRBJ2-7; D gene unclear. The specimen comprised peripheral blood, sampled 28 days after the second AZD1222 dose. The CDR3 loop reads CASSLTHRYEQYF. CDR3 in DNA: TGTGCCAGCAGTTTAACCCACCGGTACGAGCAGTACTTC.